This TCR beta chain was captured by sequencing in a study of regulatory T cells in long-lasting Graves disease. Study observations and caveats: The researchers studied only peripheral blood, not thyroid tissue.

Time point here: newly diagnosed GD, antithyroid drugs for less than 3 months. The TCR library was made from RNA extracted from PBMCs. In Xi'an, China, an endocrinology department was the source of patients. There are 14 residues in the CDR3. Trimming removed 3 bases from V and 4 bases from J; junction bases left unmatched: 3. Germline-derived CDR1 and CDR2 are KGHSH and LQKENI. To note about this clonotype: Its antigen is as yet unknown.

Sequencing libraries for TCR beta were prepared with iRepertoire HTBI primers and Arm-PCR of CDR3 regions. As originally analysed: Samples jointly harbored 60 to 70 TRBV and about 14 TRBJ segments. TCRdb independently ran MiXCR on the multiplex PCR reads; one entry per CDR3 protein. None of the V and J calls come from the authors' own analysis; TCRdb made them. The sample lists roughly 420,000 distinct CDR3 sequences; about 16% were seen once. This sample was shared with a second study, whose subject was T cells in Graves' hyperthyroidism and ophthalmopathy.

This chain links TRBV18 with TRBJ1-5; 7 nucleotides align to TRBD1. The sequence came from a woman aged 18-29 years with Graves disease. The sequenced sample was peripheral blood mononuclear cells (PBMCs), obtained at new diagnosis, from a patient treated with antithyroid drugs. The CDR3 nucleotides are TGTGCCAGCTCACCGGGGACAGAGAATCAGCCCCAGCATTTT. It is translated as CASSPGTENQPQHF.